This T cell receptor beta chain came from a study of T cell repertoires in cytomegalovirus infection. Study at large: Signatures in public TCR beta sequences pointed to both CMV infection and matching HLA type.

General study points: Across the ex vivo response, the dominant clonotypes were HLA-C-restricted CMV-specific TCR beta clonotypes. Totalled public TCR beta family frequency picked out people who carried CMV plus the relevant HLA.

TCRdb recomputed calls from the reads with MiXCR, one row per CDR3 protein. The data show approximately 500,000 distinct CDR3 sequences, with approximately 11% seen just once and around 9.6% held by the top ten. As to this clonotype: Its antigen remains unknown.

J was trimmed by 4 bases and V by 6 bases; bases with no gene match: 11. CDR3 size: 15 residues. CDR1 DFQATT and CDR2 SNEGSKA come from the germline V gene (reference sequence). This clonotype originated in a human donor in good health (CMV status not recorded). Some clones in this sample may be carry-over from other donors' samples. The specimen sequenced was PBMCs. The rearrangement uses TRBV20-1 and TRBJ2-3; TRBD2 matches at 9 bases. CDR3 in DNA: TGCAGTGCCCGTGGGGGCGGGGGGGCAGCAGATACGCAGTATTTT. It translates to CSARGGGGAADTQYF.